These 21 T cell receptor beta chains share one sample of origin, sequenced in a study of blood T cell repertoires in COVID-19. Only in-frame clones appear in the TCRdb table, and some are missing; sequencing was by immunoSEQ multiplex PCR. The data contain a few hundred thousand clones, roughly 80% of them singletons. Sequencing was performed on peripheral blood. The receptors here all came from a woman older than 75 with acute or convalescent COVID-19.

This chain connects TRBV7-8 to TRBJ1-3; D is uncertain. Trimming took off 1 base at V and 0 bases at J, with 10 bases between the two ends. Germline lookup yields CDR1 SGHVS and CDR2 FQNEAQ. This CDR3 has 16 amino acids. CDR3 coding DNA: TGTGCCAGCAGCTTAGATGACAACCTCTCTGGAAACACCATATATTTT. It translates to CASSLDDNLSGNTIYF.

The chain couples TRBV27 to TRBJ1-2; weak D call: TRBD1 (5 bases). This CDR3 spans 13 amino acids. Germline loops: CDR1 MNHEY, CDR2 SMNVEV (reference sequence). V lost 9 bases to trimming and J lost 5 bases, with 16 bases between them. The CDR3 coding sequence is TGTGCCAGTCGAATCTCAGGGTTTTATGGCTACACCTTC. Translated: CASRISGFYGYTF.

The V call is TRBV7-9, the J call TRBJ1-4; 9 bases are shared with TRBD1. The CDR3 has 19 residues. Germline lookup yields CDR1 SEHNR and CDR2 FQNEAQ (reference sequence). V trimming: 3 bases; J trimming: 8 bases; junction bases outside the gene matches: 19. The CDR3 is CASSFSNTRRTGVGEKLFF. In DNA form, the CDR3 reads TGTGCCAGCAGCTTTAGTAACACAAGACGGACAGGGGTTGGAGAAAAACTGTTTTTT.

This clone was detected once. The CDR3 DNA is TGTGCCAGTAGTTCCCGGACAGGGGGAACTAATGAAAAACTGTTTTTT. Its translation: CASSSRTGGTNEKLFF. The chain joins TRBV19 to TRBJ1-4, with 10 positions matching TRBD1. The CDR3 is made up of 16 amino acids. Germline CDR1 and CDR2: LNHDA and SQIVND (reference sequence). J was trimmed by 1 base and V by 5 bases; bases with no gene match: 4.

The rearrangement joins TRBV11-3 to TRBJ1-4; possibly TRBD1 for D (5 bases). V was pared by 6 bases and J by 5 bases, with 7 bases between. CDR1 and CDR2 (germline): SGHNT, YENEEA. The CDR3 is 12 amino acids. CDR3 nucleotide sequence: TGTGCCAGCAGGTCAGGGAATGAAAAACTGTTTTTT. This codes for CASRSGNEKLFF.

This clone has only a few counts. V and J are TRBV19 and TRBJ2-3; 11 bases are a match to TRBD2. Trimming cost V 4 bases and J 1 base; bases outside gene matches: 1. CDR1 and CDR2 from the germline V gene are LNHDA and SQIVND (reference sequence). The CDR3 has 15 residues. The CDR3 bases are TGTGCCAGTAGTAAGACTAGCGGGGGCACAGATACGCAGTATTTT. It is translated as CASSKTSGGTDTQYF.

V gene TRBV5-1 combines with J gene TRBJ2-7; possible D gene TRBD2, 5 bases. Trimming removed 0 bases at V and 3 bases at J, with 16 bases between. In germline, CDR1 is SGHRS, CDR2 YFSETQ. CDR3 length equals 16 residues. The CDR3 region is CASSLALGEMGYEQYF. CDR3 DNA: TGCGCCAGCAGCTTGGCCTTGGGAGAAATGGGCTACGAGCAGTACTTC.

The chain links TRBV2 to TRBJ2-3, with TRBD1 matching over 11 bases. CDR1 and CDR2 (germline): SNHLY, FYNNEI. V gave up 5 bases and J gave up 5 bases; unmatched junction bases: 3. The CDR3 is made up of 14 amino acids. The CDR3 is CASSLDRGLDTQYF. For the CDR3, the DNA is TGTGCCAGCAGTCTGGACAGGGGGCTAGATACGCAGTATTTT.

The gene calls are TRBV24-1 and TRBJ1-1; D remains unclear. CDR1 KGHDR and CDR2 SFDVKD come from the germline V gene. CDR3 length: 11 residues. Trimming removed 8 bases from V and 5 bases from J, with 8 bases in between. The CDR3 region is CATNSGTEAFF. The CDR3 DNA reads TGTGCCACCAATTCAGGAACTGAAGCTTTCTTT.

The rearrangement links TRBV7-2 to TRBJ2-3, with D uncertain. Trimming pared 5 bases from V and 2 bases from J, leaving 11 bases between. The CDR3 has 14 residues. Germline assignment: CDR1 SGHTA and CDR2 FQGNSA. The CDR3 loop is CASSLSHTTDTQYF. In DNA form, the CDR3 reads TGTGCCAGCAGCCTGAGTCATACCACAGATACGCAGTATTTT.

The chain carries TRBV3-1 (or the pseudogene TRBV3-2) and TRBJ1-2; TRBD1 matches at 7 bases. Per the germline V gene, CDR1 is LGHDT and CDR2 is YNNKEL (reference sequence). The CDR3 totals 16 residues. Trimming cost V 0 bases and J 0 bases; bases outside gene matches: 4. CDR3 protein: CASSQDRGYANYGYTF. The CDR3 DNA sequence: TGTGCCAGCAGCCAAGACAGGGGGTATGCTAACTATGGCTACACCTTC.

The rearrangement links TRBV7-2 to TRBJ1-5; TRBD1 aligns across 8 bases. In germline, CDR1 is SGHTA, CDR2 FQGNSA. The CDR3 has 16 residues. J was trimmed by 1 base and V by 3 bases; bases with no gene match: 5. Here the CDR3 reads CASSFSGGGSNQPQHF. CDR3 nucleotides: TGTGCCAGCAGCTTTTCAGGGGGCGGCAGCAATCAGCCCCAGCATTTT.

This clone was counted a single time. The CDR3 DNA reads as TGTGCCAGTAGTATTTCTGGACAGGGTGGCTACGAGCAGTACTTC. Its translation is CASSISGQGGYEQYF. V gene TRBV19 combines with J gene TRBJ2-7; 8 bases align to TRBD1. This CDR3 is 15 amino acids long. J was trimmed by 3 bases and V by 3 bases; bases with no gene match: 7. Per the germline V gene, CDR1 is LNHDA and CDR2 is SQIVND (reference sequence).

This clone was seen more than once but under ten times. One end of the junction does not line up with germline, which may come from a read error. This rearrangement joins TRBV6-6 to TRBJ1-2; D remains ambiguous. CDR1 MNHNY and CDR2 SVGAGI come from the germline V gene (reference sequence). There are 11 residues in the CDR3. This CDR3 is CASSHERHSAF. As DNA, the CDR3 is TGTGCCAGCAGCCACGAACGGCACAGTGCCTTC.

The chain joins TRBV7-9 to TRBJ2-7; D remains ambiguous. The V gene's germline CDR1 is SEHNR and CDR2 FQNEAQ (reference sequence). The V and J ends lost 7 bases and 7 bases respectively, with 20 bases between them. The CDR3 has 14 amino acids. In DNA, the CDR3 is TGTGCCAGCACCGTTGCTGGCGGCGGAAGGGAGCAGTACTTC. It yields the protein CASTVAGGGREQYF. Variable domain in full (rest from reference TRBV7-9 and TRBJ2-7): DTGVSQNPRHKITKRGQNVTFRCDPISEHNRLYWYRQTLGQGPEFLTYFQNEAQLEKSRLLSDRFSAERPKGSFSTLEIQRTEQGDSAMYLCASTVAGGGREQYFGPGTRLTVT.

The chain joins TRBV5-4 to TRBJ1-1; no clear D. Trimming stripped 4 bases from V and 6 bases from J, with 13 bases between. This CDR3 comprises 13 residues. CDR1 SGHNT and CDR2 YYREEE come from the germline V gene (reference sequence). CDR3 DNA sequence: TGTGCCAGCAGCCGCGATATAGTATCTGAAGCTTTCTTT. Translating it yields CASSRDIVSEAFF.

This clone has a handful of counts. This chain's CDR3 is CASSAGLAGGLDTQYF. The CDR3, as DNA: TGCGCCAGCAGCGCGGGACTAGCGGGGGGGCTAGATACGCAGTATTTT. This chain uses TRBV5-1 with TRBJ2-3, with 16 nucleotides matching TRBD2. The J segment lost 5 bases and the V segment lost 4 bases, leaving 4 bases of the junction unmatched. Germline V gives CDR1 SGHRS, CDR2 YFSETQ. The CDR3 is 16 amino acids.

The gene calls are TRBV11-3 and TRBJ1-3; 7 nucleotides agree with TRBD1. Germline trimming cut 3 bases from V and 0 bases from J; bases unmatched to any gene: 8. CDR1 is SGHNT and CDR2 is YENEEA in the germline V gene. This CDR3 has 17 residues. In nucleotides, the CDR3 is TGTGCCAGCAGCTTCGCGGCAGGGGGACACTCTGGAAACACCATATATTTT. Its protein is CASSFAAGGHSGNTIYF.

The chain joins TRBV29-1 to TRBJ2-1; 7 nucleotides line up with TRBD1. Germline assignment: CDR1 SQVTM and CDR2 ANQGSEA. The ends lost 3 bases at V and 5 bases at J; junction bases unmatched: 4. The CDR3 sequence is 13 residues long. CDR3 protein: CSVDVRGNNEQFF. CDR3 DNA: TGCAGCGTTGATGTCAGGGGGAACAATGAGCAGTTCTTC.

The CDR3 is CASSPQGQPPTYEQYF. CDR3 nucleotides: TGTGCCAGCAGCCCCCAGGGACAGCCTCCAACCTACGAGCAGTACTTC. The chain joins TRBV14 to TRBJ2-7, with 7 bases lining up with TRBD1. From germline, CDR1 is SGHDN and CDR2 FVKESK. The CDR3 loop spans 16 amino acids. The V segment lost 4 bases and the J segment 2 bases; nucleotides outside the gene matches: 11.

The chain has TRBV29-1 and TRBJ1-1, with 8 bases matching TRBD1. This CDR3 contains 16 residues. V was clipped by 6 bases and J by 1 base; unmatched bases: 13. CDR1 SQVTM and CDR2 ANQGSEA come from the germline V gene. In DNA form, the CDR3 reads TGCAGCGTGGACGCCGGCGGACAGGGTTGGAACACTGAAGCTTTCTTT. It is translated as CSVDAGGQGWNTEAFF.